This entry features one T cell receptor (beta chain) sequence. What it binds is unknown. Germline CDR1 reads GTSNPN; CDR2 reads SVGIG (reference sequence). The CDR3 totals 15 residues. These data belong to a study of cytomegalovirus exposure and HLA in healthy donors. Study results and limitations: For TCR beta chains, V- and J-gene trimming was later linked to a missense DCLRE1C variant.

The PCR contained 60 Vbeta and 13 Jbeta primers. Profiling relied on immunoSEQ multiplex PCR, and the TCRdb table lists in-frame clones only, not all of them. The repertoire holds some 81,000 clones, with roughly 72% as singletons. The receptor was isolated from a woman aged 40 to 55 in good health and CMV-seropositive. Sequenced sample: PBMCs. This chain links TRBV30 with TRBJ2-5, with a tentative D call TRBD2 (5 bases). TRBJ2-7 explains the end of the DNA better; the J call may be wrong. The CDR3 sequence: CAWSLRGNTHYEQYF. CDR3 sequence (DNA): TGTGCCTGGAGCCTACGGGGAAATACCCACTACGAGCAGTACTTC.